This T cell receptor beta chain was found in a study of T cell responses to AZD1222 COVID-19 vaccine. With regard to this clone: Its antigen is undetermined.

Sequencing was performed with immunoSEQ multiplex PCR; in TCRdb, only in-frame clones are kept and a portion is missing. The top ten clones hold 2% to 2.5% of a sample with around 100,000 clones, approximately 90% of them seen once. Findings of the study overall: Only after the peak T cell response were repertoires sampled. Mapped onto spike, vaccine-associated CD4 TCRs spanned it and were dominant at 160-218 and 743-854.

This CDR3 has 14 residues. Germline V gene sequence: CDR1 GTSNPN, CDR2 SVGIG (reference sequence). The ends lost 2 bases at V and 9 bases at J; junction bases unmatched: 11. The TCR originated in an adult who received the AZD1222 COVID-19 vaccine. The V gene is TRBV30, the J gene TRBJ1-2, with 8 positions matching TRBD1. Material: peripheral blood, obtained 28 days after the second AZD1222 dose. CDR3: CAWSTPGGAQSYTF. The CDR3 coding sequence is TGTGCCTGGAGTACCCCAGGGGGCGCCCAGAGCTACACCTTC.